The clone carrying this T cell receptor (beta chain) was seen a handful of times. Its matching antigen is unknown. This record comes from a study of cytomegalovirus exposure and HLA in healthy donors. Study findings and constraints: TCR beta chain V- and J-gene trimming was linked, in a later analysis, to a missense variant in DCLRE1C. Being productive about 90% or about 30% of the time was typical of most TCR beta V segments in an earlier analysis.

The V end lost 6 bases, the J end lost 0 bases, and 15 bases lay between the germline ends. The germline V gene has CDR1 SEHNR and CDR2 FQNEAQ (reference sequence). The CDR3 has 15 amino acids. Primers: 60 Vbeta forward and 13 Jbeta reverse. Sequencing used immunoSEQ multiplex PCR; TCRdb keeps in-frame clones, though not all of them. The profile covers about 160,000 clones, with around 80% appearing a single time and over 1.3% taken by the ten largest. The sequenced sample was PBMCs. The source is a man aged 18 to 35 in good health and CMV-seronegative. The genes are TRBV7-9 and TRBJ2-7; D is uncertain. The CDR3 protein is CASSSQVPFSYEQYF. CDR3 bases: TGTGCCAGCAGTTCGCAGGTGCCCTTCTCCTACGAGCAGTACTTC.